Given below is one T cell receptor (beta chain) in context. From germline, CDR1 is MDHEN and CDR2 SYDVKM. Trimming left V 8 bases short and J 0 bases short, with 8 bases between. The CDR3 spans 13 residues. Using immunoSEQ multiplex PCR, the repertoire was profiled, and TCRdb retains in-frame clones only, with some absent. The data show 90,000 to 120,000 clones, about 81% seen once. The data derive from a study of T cell clones after liver transplantation. This clonotype was sampled from a human donor who received a liver transplant. The starting material was CD4+ T cells from blood, obtained before liver transplant. The rearrangement links TRBV28 to TRBJ1-3, with D hard to call. CDR3 sequence: CASATLSGNTIYF. CDR3 DNA sequence: TGTGCCAGCGCTACCCTCTCTGGAAACACCATATATTTT. The whole variable domain, remainder taken from reference TRBV28 and TRBJ1-3, is DVKVTQSSRYLVKRTGEKVFLECVQDMDHENMFWYRQDPGLGLRLIYFSYDVKMKEKGDIPEGYSVSREKKERFSLILESASTNQTSMYLCASATLSGNTIYFGEGSWLTVV.